This T cell receptor (beta chain) was captured by sequencing in a study of graft-versus-host responses after intestinal transplantation (dated by TCRdb to 2020 to 2023). Regarding the study in general: Multivisceral, liver-intestinal, or isolated intestinal transplants were received by the recipients. Every recipient was given anti-thymocyte globulin induction, then maintenance tacrolimus and steroids for about 3 years. Bulk TCR-beta CDR3 sequencing was used to track graft-versus-host and host-versus-graft alloreactive T cell clones in the graft, circulation and bone marrow after intestinal transplantation. Alloreactive clones were identified by sequencing pre-transplant mixed lymphocyte reaction products and comparing them with unstimulated pre-transplant donor and recipient T cells. The cohort enrolled under 25 intestinal transplant recipients including one retransplant, and 3 patients lacking pretransplant specimens were excluded. Donor T cell macrochimerism was defined as a peak of at least 4% donor T cells among recipient peripheral blood mononuclear cells. Instead of going to the commercial service, samples from a few later patients were sequenced in-house on an Illumina MiSeq and processed with MiXCR.

The CDR3 contains 13 residues, cysteine and phenylalanine counted. The CDR3 DNA has 39 bases and is translated from base 1. The germline V gene encodes CDR1 SGHNT and CDR2 YYREEE (reference sequence). V lost 4 bases and J lost 9 bases; the stretch between them is 16 bases long. Summary of the overall study and its limitations: Conclusions were limited by the relatively low number and heterogeneity of intestinal transplant patients. Early after transplant, peak levels of circulating GvH clones were found to be associated with declines in HvG clones. GvH clones were found in recipient bone marrow, and some of the GvH clones appeared earlier in ileal mucosa or blood, which is consistent with an intestinal mucosal origin. In patients with donor T cell macrochimerism, the allografts had high GvH to HvG T cell clonal ratios.

For this clone: Its antigen is unknown. There are no base qualities to consult, and no much larger clone falls within one base.

After transplant, bone marrow was aspirated from the posterior iliac crest or from another site chosen by the physician. Libraries were made using the immunoSEQ multiplex PCR assay. High-throughput TCR-beta CDR3 sequencing of genomic DNA from most patients was performed by Adaptive Biotechnologies. The paper's processing steps were these. TCR sequencing data were retrieved from Adaptive's ImmunoSEQ software for 18 patients, whereas a few other patients were processed with MiXCR and VDJtools. CDR3 nucleotide sequences shared by donor and recipient were removed because the origin of these sequences could not be assigned. To count as alloreactive, a clone needed at least 2-fold expansion over unstimulated cells and a minimum CFSE-low frequency of 0.002% (template counts) or 0.001% (read counts). A clone was considered mappable if detected in the sequenced pre-transplant spleen, lymph node, or MLR CFSE-low populations of the donor or recipient. The cumulative frequency of alloreactive clones was calculated as a percentage of all sequences, weighted by copy number. What TCRdb holds here is the immuneACCESS table cut down to in-frame rearrangements. Part of the clones is not present; checked against another copy, under half of the missing clones reflect an unresolved V gene, and the others are unexplained. The V and J calls and clone size are taken from that table; D and trimming were inferred from the DNA. In this sample the table shows tens of thousands of clones, around 90% of which occur a single time. The ten biggest clones cover less than 8% of the sample.

Sequences were derived from bone marrow, sampled 734 days after intestinal transplantation. This receptor was taken from a human patient who received an intestinal transplant, so some T cells may come from the graft donor. The chain is made from TRBV5-4 and TRBJ1-2; a tentative D match to TRBD1 spans 5 bases. CDR3 reads: CASSPDSQGSYTF. In nucleotides, the sequence is TGTGCCAGCAGCCCTGACAGTCAGGGAAGCTACACCTTC.